What follows are 20 T cell receptor beta chains derived from one specimen sequenced in a study of blood T cells in healthy people across ages. Through a sample-barcoded 5' primer and a J-beta primer mix, a second PCR was run for roughly 6 to 12 cycles. TCRdb redid the calling of the 5' RACE reads with MiXCR, one entry per CDR3 protein. Here the sample spans 500,000 to 550,000 distinct CDR3 sequences, more than 20% being singletons. These records were also assigned to another study, of T cells of mothers and their children.

The sample comprised blood. The receptors shown here come from a boy aged 5-17 years in good health.

The J gene is TRBJ2-1, the V gene TRBV10-3; 7 bases align to TRBD1. This CDR3 contains 12 residues. Germline V gene lookup returns CDR1 ENHRY and CDR2 SYGVKD. Losses at the gene ends were 5 bases for V and 10 bases for J; bases not matched to a gene: 5. The CDR3 sequence: CAISPGGREQFF. The CDR3 bases are TGTGCCATCAGTCCAGGGGGACGCGAGCAGTTCTTC.

This clonotype was seen a handful of times. V gene TRBV29-1 combines with J gene TRBJ2-7; D is uncertain. V dropped 4 bases and J dropped 3 bases, with 10 bases sitting between them. CDR1 SQVTM and CDR2 ANQGSEA come from the germline V gene. This CDR3 has 12 amino acids. The CDR3 bases are TGCAGCGTTGGCAGTATTGACTACGAGCAGTACTTC. This encodes CSVGSIDYEQYF.

In this sample, this clonotype turned up many times. The chain is built from TRBV2 and TRBJ1-2; tentatively, D is TRBD1 (6 bases). Trimming shortened V by 4 bases and J by 4 bases, and 7 bases separated the two germline ends. The length of the CDR3 is 12 residues. Germline CDR1 SNHLY, CDR2 FYNNEI. CDR3 region: CASSGDIYGYTF. Here the CDR3 DNA reads TGTGCCAGCAGTGGGGACATCTATGGCTACACCTTC.

The table lists this clonotype with a few counts. The CDR3 DNA reads as TGTGCCAGCAGCCAAGCCACCGAGCAGTACTTC. It translates to CASSQATEQYF. The genes are TRBV4-2 and TRBJ2-7; D is ambiguous. Germline CDR1 LGHNA, CDR2 YNFKEQ. The CDR3 is 11 amino acids. Trimming stripped 1 base from V and 6 bases from J, with 4 bases between.

This clonotype has just a few counts. The chain couples TRBV6-2 or TRBV6-3 to TRBJ1-5, with D perhaps TRBD1 (5 bases). V dropped 0 bases and J dropped 4 bases, with 7 bases sitting between them. Germline V gene data show CDR1 as MNHEY and CDR2 as SVGEGT. The CDR3 contains 14 residues. The DNA of the CDR3 is TGTGCCAGCAGTTACTCAGCAGGGAATCAGCCCCAGCATTTT. Translation gives CASSYSAGNQPQHF.

This clonotype was observed a single time. The chain has TRBV20-1 and TRBJ2-1; D possibly corresponds to TRBD2 (5 bases). Germline V gene sequence: CDR1 DFQATT, CDR2 SNEGSKA (reference sequence). CDR3 length: 13 amino acids. Trimming removed 3 bases at V and 0 bases at J, with 6 bases between. The CDR3 loop reads CSASGVSYNEQFF. DNA of the CDR3: TGCAGTGCTAGCGGGGTCTCCTACAATGAGCAGTTCTTC.

This clonotype was counted only a few times. The CDR3: CASANFPGEETQYF. CDR3 DNA: TGTGCCAGCGCCAATTTTCCGGGGGAAGAGACCCAGTACTTC. The chain is built from TRBV5-6 and TRBJ2-5; TRBD2 is a possible D gene (6 bases). Germline assignment: CDR1 SGHDT and CDR2 YYEEEE. V lost 7 bases, J lost 3 bases, and 16 bases lay in between. The CDR3 spans 14 residues.

This clonotype was seen a few times. Germline and junction disagree at one end, which may indicate a read error. This chain links TRBV25-1 with TRBJ1-4; 9 positions match TRBD1. The length of the CDR3 is 16 residues. Germline values: CDR1 MGHDK, CDR2 SYGVNS. This CDR3 is CTSSATSGTGSEKLFF. CDR3 nucleotides: TGTACCAGCAGCGCAACGTCCGGGACAGGGAGTGAAAAACTGTTTTTT.

A word on this clonotype: This may be a read error: a much more frequent sequence differs by one nucleotide. V usage is TRBV5-1 and J usage is TRBJ2-5; possibly TRBD1 for D (5 bases). In germline, CDR1 is SGHRS, CDR2 YFSETQ. The CDR3 has 14 residues. Trimming left V 3 bases short and J 3 bases short, with 12 bases between. The CDR3 nucleotides read TGCGCCAGCAGCTGGCAGGGCAGAAAAGAGACCCAGTACTTC. Translating gives CASSWQGRKETQYF.

This clonotype was recorded a few times. V usage is TRBV2 and J usage is TRBJ1-1; unclear D gene. There are 15 residues in the CDR3. V lost 4 bases and J lost 1, with 13 bases in between. Germline-derived CDR1 and CDR2 are SNHLY and FYNNEI. Here the CDR3 reads CASSGVPGPNTEAFF. The CDR3 nucleotides read TGTGCCAGCAGTGGCGTTCCGGGCCCGAACACTGAAGCTTTCTTT. Variable domain in full (rest from reference TRBV2 and TRBJ1-1): EPEVTQTPSHQVTQMGQEVILRCVPISNHLYFYWYRQILGQKVEFLVSFYNNEISEKSEIFDDQFSVERPDGSNFTLKIRSTKLEDSAMYFCASSGVPGPNTEAFFGQGTRLTVV.

Written as DNA, the CDR3 is TGTGCCAGCAGCTTAGGGGGGCGACTAGCGGGGGCCTCCTACAATGAGCAGTTCTTC. Its translation: CASSLGGRLAGASYNEQFF. This chain uses TRBV7-3 with TRBJ2-5; TRBD2 aligns across 12 bases. The J call may be incorrect, as the DNA end agrees better with TRBJ2-1. The CDR3 has 19 amino acids. Germline V CDR1 and CDR2: SGHTA, FQGTGA.

The rearrangement links TRBV28 to TRBJ2-1; 8 bases line up with TRBD2. CDR1 is MDHEN, CDR2 SYDVKM, per germline. The CDR3 consists of 16 residues. J lost 6 bases, V lost 3 bases, and 10 bases had no gene match. The CDR3 DNA sequence: TGTGCCAGCAGTTTCTCACAGCGGGGGACTCTCAATGAGCAGTTCTTC. Its translation is CASSFSQRGTLNEQFF.

This clonotype has only a few counts. The DNA for the CDR3 is TGTGCCAGCAAACACTCAGAAATGACTAGCACAGATACGCAGTATTTT. It translates to CASKHSEMTSTDTQYF. The chain links TRBV21-1 to TRBJ2-3. TRBV21-1 is shown as a pseudogene. This CDR3 spans 16 amino acids.

This chain links TRBV20-1 with TRBJ2-5; 12 bases match TRBD2. Germline loops: CDR1 DFQATT, CDR2 SNEGSKA (reference sequence). The CDR3 contains 13 residues. V trimming: 6 bases; J trimming: 4 bases; junction bases outside the gene matches: 3. The chain's CDR3 is CSARTSGVETQYF. The CDR3 coding sequence is TGCAGTGCAAGGACTAGCGGGGTAGAGACCCAGTACTTC.

Remarks on this clonotype: A junction boundary mismatches the germline segment, possibly from a read error. The chain combines TRBV18 with TRBJ2-1; D perhaps matches TRBD2 (6 bases). Germline CDR1 and CDR2: KGHSH and LQKENI. This CDR3 has 15 amino acids. The CDR3 DNA follows: TGTGCCAGCTCGCCACTAGCTGCGTCCTACAATGAGCAGTTCTTC. It yields the protein CASSPLAASYNEQFF.

This clonotype occurred a few times. One end of the junction fails to match germline, which may point to a read error. The rearrangement links TRBV12-3 or TRBV12-4 to TRBJ2-1; D not resolved. This CDR3 has 11 amino acids. The CDR3 nucleotides read TGTACCAGCAGTTTCGGCAATGAGCAGTTCTTC. This gives the protein CTSSFGNEQFF.

V gene TRBV15 combines with J gene TRBJ2-7; D is ambiguous. Germline V gene lookup returns CDR1 LNHNV and CDR2 YYDKDF (reference sequence). This CDR3 region has 14 residues. Trimming stripped 0 bases from V and 4 bases from J, with 10 bases between. The CDR3 sequence is CATSRDIAGYEQYF. Written as DNA, the CDR3 is TGTGCCACCAGCAGAGACATAGCAGGTTACGAGCAGTACTTC.

V and J are TRBV29-1 and TRBJ2-5, with 7 bases identical to TRBD2. The germline CDR1 and CDR2 sequences are SQVTM and ANQGSEA. The V gene end was trimmed by 4 bases and the J gene end by 1 base; junction bases not matched to a gene: 6. The CDR3 extends over 14 amino acids. CDR3 protein: CSVVRGSVQETQYF. CDR3 nucleotides: TGCAGCGTTGTCCGCGGGAGCGTCCAAGAGACCCAGTACTTC.

As to this clonotype: This may arise from a read error, as a much more abundant clone is one base away. The chain has TRBV29-1 and TRBJ2-1; 9 bases line up with TRBD2. This CDR3 region has 14 residues. CDR1 and CDR2 (germline): SQVTM, ANQGSEA. In nucleotides, the CDR3 is TGCAACGTTGGCGCGGGAGGGCCTTACAATGAGCAGTTCTTC. This codes for CNVGAGGPYNEQFF.

The V and J genes are TRBV11-2 and TRBJ2-2; D unclear. Germline CDR1 SGHAT, CDR2 FQNNGV. The CDR3 is 14 residues long. V was trimmed by 1 base and J by 6 bases, leaving 9 bases between them. The chain's CDR3 is CASSLGAGAGELFF. The CDR3 DNA follows: TGTGCCAGCAGCTTAGGGGCAGGAGCCGGGGAGCTGTTTTTT.